The 5 T cell receptor beta chains below were found in one sample sequenced in a study of IL-17A CD8 T cells in psoriatic arthritis synovium. TCRdb's table, derived via immunoSEQ multiplex PCR, lists solely in-frame clones and lacks some. The sample consists of more than 2,000 clones, approximately 65% of them appearing once. IL-17A and IFNgamma secretion assays labeled CD3+ T cells stimulated roughly 1.5 hours with PMA and ionomycin. Actively inflamed joints of psoriatic arthritis patients supplied the aspirated synovial fluid. Source material: IFN-gamma+ CD8+ T cells from synovial fluid. The subset denotes: IL-17A-IFNgamma+ memory CD8+ (Tc1) cells. All receptors derive from a human donor with psoriatic arthritis.

This clone was counted a single time. The chain is built from TRBV9 and TRBJ2-1; D unresolved. CDR1 is SGDLS, CDR2 YYNGEE, per germline. The CDR3 loop spans 13 amino acids. V gave up 2 bases and J gave up 5 bases, with 8 bases separating them. The CDR3 region is CASSVRADNEQFF. CDR3 in DNA: TGTGCCAGCAGCGTTCGGGCCGACAATGAGCAGTTCTTC.

Sample share makes this clone large. The chain couples TRBV7-8 to TRBJ1-3, with D perhaps matching TRBD1 (5 bases). Germline CDR1 SGHVS, CDR2 FQNEAQ. CDR3 size: 13 residues. Trimming pared 1 base from V and 7 bases from J, leaving 8 bases between. The CDR3 loop is CASSLGRDNTIYF. The CDR3 DNA sequence: TGTGCCAGCAGCTTAGGCAGGGATAACACCATATATTTT.

This clone was counted only a few times. This chain uses TRBV4-1 with TRBJ1-6; the match to TRBD1 covers 8 bases. The CDR3 loop spans 14 amino acids. V lost 4 bases to trimming and J lost 9 bases; unmatched junction nucleotides: 5. CDR1 and CDR2 from the germline V gene are MGHRA and YSYEKL. In DNA form, the CDR3 reads TGCGCCAGCAGCCGAGGGACAGGATCTTCACCCCTCCACTTT. Amino acids: CASSRGTGSSPLHF.

The chain combines TRBV7-9 with TRBJ2-1; no clear D. Trimming took off 5 bases at V and 2 bases at J, with 10 bases between the two ends. Germline assignment: CDR1 SEHNR and CDR2 FQNEAQ (reference sequence). This CDR3 region has 14 residues. The CDR3 reads CASSPRRAYNEQFF. CDR3 DNA sequence: TGTGCCAGCAGCCCTAGACGGGCCTACAATGAGCAGTTCTTC.

This clone occurred once. J is TRBJ2-7 and V is TRBV10-3, with 8 bases matching TRBD1. The V gene end was trimmed by 6 bases and the J gene end by 5 bases; junction bases not matched to a gene: 18. The germline V gene has CDR1 ENHRY and CDR2 SYGVKD. The CDR3 sequence is 17 residues long. CDR3 sequence: CAISDQRNQGARNEQYF. CDR3 in DNA: TGTGCCATCAGCGACCAGAGAAATCAGGGGGCGCGAAACGAGCAGTACTTC.